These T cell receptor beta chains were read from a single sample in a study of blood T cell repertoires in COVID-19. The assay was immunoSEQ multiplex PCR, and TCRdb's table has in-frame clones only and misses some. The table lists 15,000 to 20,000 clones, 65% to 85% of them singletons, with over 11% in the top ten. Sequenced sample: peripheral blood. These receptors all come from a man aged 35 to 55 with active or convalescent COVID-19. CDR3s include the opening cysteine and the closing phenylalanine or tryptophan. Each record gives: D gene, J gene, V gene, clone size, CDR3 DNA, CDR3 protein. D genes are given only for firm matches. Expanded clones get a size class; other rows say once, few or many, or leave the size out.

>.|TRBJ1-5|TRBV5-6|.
TGTGCCAGCAGCTTGCGGCAGGGGATCAATCAGCCCCAGCATTTT
CASSLRQGINQPQHF
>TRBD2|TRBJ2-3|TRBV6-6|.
TGTGCCAGCAGTCCCCATGCTGGGGTTGCGGGGGGCCGTGGGCATACGCAGTATTTT
CASSPHAGVAGGRGHTQYF
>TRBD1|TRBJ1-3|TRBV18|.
TGTGCCAGCTCACCACCGACCGGGACAGGAGGAAACACCATATATTTT
CASSPPTGTGGNTIYF
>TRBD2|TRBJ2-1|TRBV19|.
TGTGCCAGTAGTATTGGGACTAGCGGGGGGAATGAGCAGTTCTTC
CASSIGTSGGNEQFF
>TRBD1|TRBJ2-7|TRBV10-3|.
TGTGCCATCACCCGCAGCCCTGGGACAGGGATTGGCGAGCAGTACTTC
CAITRSPGTGIGEQYF
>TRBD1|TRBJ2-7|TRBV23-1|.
TGCGCCAGCAGTCAGGTGGGACAGGGGGCTTACGAGCAGTACTTC
CASSQVGQGAYEQYF
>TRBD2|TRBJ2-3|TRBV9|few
TGTGCCAGCAGCGTACCGAGCGGGGTAATGACAGATACGCAGTATTTT
CASSVPSGVMTDTQYF
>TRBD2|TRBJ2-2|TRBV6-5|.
TGTGCCAGCAGTTTCGGACTAGCGGGGGGCGGGGAGCTGTTTTTT
CASSFGLAGGGELFF
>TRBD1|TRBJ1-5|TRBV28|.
TGTGCCAGCAGTTTACAGGGGGATCAGCCCCAGCATTTT
CASSLQGDQPQHF
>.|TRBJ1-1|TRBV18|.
TGTGCCAGCTCACCATCGTTGGTGGGGGGAACTGAAGCTTTCTTT
CASSPSLVGGTEAFF
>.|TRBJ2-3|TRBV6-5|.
TGTGCCAGCAACCGGAGGGAGAGCACAGATACGCAGTATTTT
CASNRRESTDTQYF
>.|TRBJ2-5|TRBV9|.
TGTGCCAGCAGCGTAGGAGGTGCTGAGACCCAGTACTTC
CASSVGGAETQYF
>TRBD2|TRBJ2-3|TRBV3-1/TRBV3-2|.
TGTGCCAGCAGCCAGCAACGGGGGGGCCGCTCAGATACGCAGTATTTT
CASSQQRGGRSDTQYF
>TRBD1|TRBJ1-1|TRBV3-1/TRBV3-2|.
TGTGCCAGCAGCCAAGGGACAGGACCGAACACTGAAGCTTTCTTT
CASSQGTGPNTEAFF
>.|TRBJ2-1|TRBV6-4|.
TGTGCCAGCAGTGACTCCCCGGGGTCATACAATGAGCAGTTCTTC
CASSDSPGSYNEQFF
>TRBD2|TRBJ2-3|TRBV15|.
TGTGCCACCAGCAGGTGGGGTCTCGGGGGGTCCTCTGCAGATACGCAGTATTTT
CATSRWGLGGSSADTQYF
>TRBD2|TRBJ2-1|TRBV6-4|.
TGTGCCAGCAGTGAGGGGACTAGCGGGAACAATGAGCAGTTCTTC
CASSEGTSGNNEQFF
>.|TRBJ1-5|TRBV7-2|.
TGTGCCAGCAGTTACAATAGCAATCAGCCCCAGCATTTT
CASSYNSNQPQHF